This T cell receptor (beta chain) was sequenced in a study of identical twins (dated by TCRdb to the mid-2010s). Background for the entire study: TCR alpha and beta repertoires from monozygotic twins, unrelated adults of various ages and cord blood were deep-sequenced to test whether fetal clonotypes persist. To rule out contamination, the twin experiments were replicated at different times with different library preparation protocols.

Every donor was a healthy Caucasian. The researchers also sequenced three unrelated adults who were not twins: a male aged 18 to 29, a male aged 50 to 60, and a female aged 50 to 60. Using Miltenyi CD45RO+ enrichment and human naive T-cell isolation kits, memory (CD45RO+) and naive T cells were isolated from PBMC. Receptor libraries were prepared by 5' RACE. The instrument was an Illumina HiSeq 2000. Template switching introduced a universal primer binding site; the final cDNA contained a unique molecular identifier, enabling accurate counting of TCR cDNA molecules. Specific primers in the conserved constant-segment region were used to synthesize first-strand cDNA for the TCR alpha and beta chains. Each cDNA library was double barcoded, with a SMART-Mk sample barcode plus Illumina barcodes, to control for contamination. TruSeq adapter sequences along with Illumina sample barcodes were introduced in two successive PCR steps. TCR alpha and beta cDNA libraries were sequenced on the Illumina HiSeq platform with custom primers. On the study's bioinformatics: MiGEC processed the raw reads to extract unique molecular identifiers, while MiXCR was used to determine the CDR3 positions. For each individual, recombination models were inferred using an EM algorithm with the repgenHMM and IGoR tools. The tcR package in R was used for shared clonotype analysis, with sharing normalized by the product of cloneset sizes. To study raw recombination free of thymic and clonal selection effects, out-of-frame nonproductive sequences were analyzed. TCRdb took the public reads, trimmed them with fastp at Q25, ran MiXCR for clone calling and kept in-frame beta chains. Rows matching on CDR3 protein sequence are summarized as one entry with the most common DNA and genes. TCRdb's processing, not the authors', yielded these V and J calls. The sample table records some 710,000 distinct CDR3 sequences; 6% to 6.5% of these occur just once. The top ten clones comprise 1.5% to 2% of the sample.

A few counts support this clonotype. There is no known antigen for this receptor. Per-base quality was not reported, and no clone a single base away is much larger than it. The research as a whole found: Invariant T cells such as MAIT and iNKT could partly confound zero-insertion analyses, though diverse VJ usage argued against this for most clonotypes. Fewer insertions were carried by abundant cord blood beta clonotypes; a weaker similar trend was observed in young adult naive repertoires, while no such trend was observed in memory repertoires. Compared with coincidental sharing between unrelated individuals, out-of-frame TCR alpha sequences shared between twins had an excess of sequences with low generation probability. The excess sharing between twins in beta out-of-frame sequences was weaker because fewer shared sequences reduced the signal-to-noise ratio. Conclusions relied on cross-sectional statistical analysis, since the same donors could not be followed over many years. In monozygotic twins, out-of-frame TCR alpha sharing was systematically underestimated by recombination models, although the models agreed with sharing between unrelated individuals.

Sequences GTSNPN (CDR1) and SVGIG (CDR2) are obtained from the germline V gene (reference sequence). V was cut back by 4 bases and J by 5 bases, leaving a gap of 21 bases between them. There are 15 amino acids in the CDR3, from cysteine to phenylalanine inclusive. Kept here is only the CDR3 DNA, which spans 45 bases and is read in frame from base 1. This sequence uses TRBV30 and TRBJ2-7, with no confidently assigned D gene. This sequence originates from a man younger than 35 in good health. The sample consisted of naive T cells sorted from blood. The sample's cell subset or site label, in plain terms: cells isolated with a human naive T-cell isolation kit. At the DNA level, the sequence is TGTGCCTGGACCGCACCAAACGTTAACAGAAACGAGCAGTACTTC. It codes for CAWTAPNVNRNEQYF.